Sequencing of this TCR beta chain was carried out in a study of blood T cells in healthy people across ages. Overall study findings and caveats: No conclusive comparison of naive versus antigen-experienced cells was possible with unsorted PBMCs. A greater number of naive CD4+ cells and higher diversity distinguished long-lived donors from aged donors.

PCR was performed a second time for about 7 to 11 cycles using a sample-barcoded 5' primer and a J-beta primer mix. MiXCR, applied by TCRdb to the 5' RACE reads, yields one record per CDR3 protein. The data hold approximately 810,000 distinct CDR3 sequences, with around 26% observed a single time. CDR3 length equals 15 residues. V was trimmed by 9 bases and J by 3 bases, leaving 18 bases between them. A word on this clonotype: As yet, its antigen is unknown. This could be a read error, since a much larger clone is one nucleotide away.

The chain combines TRBV12-3 or TRBV12-4 with TRBJ1-5, with unresolved D. The clonotype originates from an elderly woman in good health. Source material: blood. The CDR3, as DNA: TGTGCCAGTAGGGAGGGCTCAATCGACAATCAGCCCCAGCATTTT. Translating it yields CASREGSIDNQPQHF.